This TCR beta chain was recovered during a study of cytomegalovirus exposure and HLA in healthy donors. With 60 Vbeta and 13 Jbeta primers, the PCR was carried out. The method was immunoSEQ multiplex PCR; TCRdb's version includes in-frame clones alone and lacks a portion of them. This sample carries 170,000 or so clones, approximately 81% of them seen once, and the ten largest clones take about 0.4%. This CDR3 is 17 amino acids long. The V segment lost 2 bases and the J segment 2 bases; nucleotides outside the gene matches: 12. The germline CDR1 and CDR2 sequences are MGHRA and YSYEKL. This sequence joins TRBV4-1 and TRBJ2-7; 7 bases map to TRBD2. The TCR was taken from a boy aged 2 to 10 in good health and CMV-seronegative. The sample was PBMCs. CDR3 coding DNA: TGCGCCAGCAGCCAAATATTTGGTCGGGGAGGGCCCTACGAGCAGTACTTC. Protein product: CASSQIFGRGGPYEQYF.